This is a list of T cell receptor beta chains from one sample in a study of T cell changes during pregnancy in multiple sclerosis. Assay used: immunoSEQ multiplex PCR; TCRdb lists only in-frame clones, some missing. The profile shows tens of thousands of clones, approximately 89% of them singletons. The material was peripheral blood, obtained before pregnancy. Receptors originate from a female donor with multiple sclerosis, enrolled in a pregnancy study. Both conserved end residues are part of each CDR3. D genes are given only for firm matches. A row's size may be missing; if present it is once, few, many or a size class.

TRBJ1-4	.	.	TRBV7-3	CASSLMGGPNEKLFF	TGTGCCAGCAGCTTAATGGGGGGGCCTAATGAAAAACTGTTTTTT
TRBJ1-1	.	once	TRBV5-1	CASSPSGEWVNTEAFF	TGCGCCAGCAGCCCATCAGGGGAATGGGTGAACACTGAAGCTTTCTTT
TRBJ2-7	TRBD2	.	TRBV5-4	CASSLGGGRRHEQYF	TGTGCCAGCAGCTTGGGTGGCGGGAGAAGACACGAGCAGTACTTC
TRBJ1-2	.	.	TRBV6-4	CASSFSTGYTF	TGTGCCAGCAGTTTTTCTACCGGCTACACCTTC
TRBJ2-7	.	.	TRBV21-1	CASPQRAGESGPYEQYF	TGTGCCAGCCCCCAACGAGCGGGGGAGTCAGGACCCTACGAGCAGTACTTC
TRBJ1-1	.	.	TRBV4-3	CASSHLGEVTEAFF	TGCGCCAGCAGCCACCTTGGGGAGGTCACTGAAGCTTTCTTT
TRBJ2-1	.	once	TRBV5-4	CASSLAHPFLYNEQFF	TGTGCCAGCAGCTTGGCCCATCCCTTTCTATACAATGAGCAGTTCTTC
TRBJ1-2	.	.	TRBV7-6	CASSLDGQWGYGYTF	TGTGCCAGCAGCTTAGACGGACAGTGGGGGTATGGCTACACCTTC
TRBJ1-1	.	.	TRBV4-1	CASSHVGATNTEAFF	TGCGCCAGCAGCCATGTAGGGGCCACCAACACTGAAGCTTTCTTT
TRBJ1-1	.	.	TRBV13	CASSLKGPNTEAFF	TGTGCCAGCAGCTTAAAGGGGCCGAACACTGAAGCTTTCTTT
TRBJ2-6	.	.	TRBV6-6	CASSYLGAGANVLTF	TGTGCCAGCAGTTACTTGGGCGCTGGGGCCAACGTCCTGACTTTC
TRBJ1-3	TRBD1	.	TRBV9	CASSATGPRSGNTIYF	TGTGCCAGCAGCGCGACAGGGCCTCGCTCTGGAAACACCATATATTTT
TRBJ1-2	.	few	TRBV27	CASREYGYGYTF	TGTGCCAGCAGAGAATACGGCTATGGCTACACCTTC
TRBJ2-3	.	.	TRBV29-1	CSAERADTQYF	TGCAGCGCTGAGCGGGCAGATACGCAGTATTTT